Listed below are T cell receptor beta chains from one sample, sequenced in a study of cytomegalovirus exposure and HLA in healthy donors. Libraries were prepared by immunoSEQ multiplex PCR; TCRdb keeps only in-frame clonotypes and omits some of them. The sample lists about 35,000 clones; 80% were seen once. The material sequenced was PBMCs. The receptors come from a male donor in good health and CMV-seronegative. Each CDR3 is given with its conserved first and last residue. A D gene is named only where the DNA matches it firmly. Clone size is stated in some rows and not others, as once, few, many or a class when expanded.

-,TRBJ1-4,TRBV4-1,TRBD1,TGCGCCAGCAGCCCCGGGACAGACCGATCTAATGAAAAACTGTTTTTT,CASSPGTDRSNEKLFF
-,TRBJ1-1,TRBV7-2,TRBD1,TGTGCCAGCAGCACACGACAGGGGACGAACACTGAAGCTTTCTTT,CASSTRQGTNTEAFF
once,TRBJ2-1,TRBV5-1,TRBD1,TGCGCCAGCAGCTTGGAGGACAGGGGTAATGAGCAGTTCTTC,CASSLEDRGNEQFF
-,TRBJ2-3,TRBV14,TRBD2,TGTGCCAGCAGCCACGGACTAGCGGGGGCCCTCACAGATACGCAGTATTTT,CASSHGLAGALTDTQYF
few,TRBJ1-3,TRBV6-1,-,TGTGCCAGCAGTCAAGGGGCCAGGTACTCTGGAAACACCATATATTTT,CASSQGARYSGNTIYF
once,TRBJ2-7,TRBV4-1,TRBD1,TGCGCCAGCAGCCAGGAGGGGGGACAGGAGAGCGAGCAGTACTTC,CASSQEGGQESEQYF
-,TRBJ1-1,TRBV30,-,TGTGCCTGCAAGGGAGCCATGAACACTGAAGCTTTCTTT,CACKGAMNTEAFF
-,TRBJ2-5,TRBV29-1,-,TGCAGCGTTGAAGAAGGACAGCACCAAGAGACCCAGTACTTC,CSVEEGQHQETQYF
few,TRBJ2-7,TRBV28,TRBD2,TGTGCCAGCAGTTTGCCGGGGGGGCCCCTCTACGAGCAGTACTTC,CASSLPGGPLYEQYF
-,TRBJ1-1,TRBV6-1,TRBD1,TGTGCCAGCAGGAAAGGACAGGGGAACACTGAAGCTTTCTTT,CASRKGQGNTEAFF
once,TRBJ1-2,TRBV10-3,TRBD1,TGTGCCAGCGTAGGGACAGGAGATGGCTACACCTTC,CASVGTGDGYTF
-,TRBJ2-1,TRBV11-3,TRBD2,TGTGCCAGCAGCTTTCGCGGGGGTACCGCCGGGACTAGCGGGATCAATGAGCAGTTCTTC,CASSFRGGTAGTSGINEQFF
-,TRBJ2-7,TRBV10-3,TRBD2,TGTGCCATCAGTGAGTTGGGACTAGCGGGCTACGAGCAGTACTTC,CAISELGLAGYEQYF
-,TRBJ1-2,TRBV27,-,TGTGCCAGCAGTCCCATCGGCGGGGGTCATGGCTACACCTTC,CASSPIGGGHGYTF
-,TRBJ1-2,TRBV27,-,TGTGCCAGCAGTCCCCTCGACAGGCATTATGGCTACACCTTC,CASSPLDRHYGYTF
-,TRBJ1-1,TRBV5-1,TRBD1,TGCGCCAGCAGCTTGCCCGGGACAGGGAACACTGAAGCTTTCTTT,CASSLPGTGNTEAFF
-,TRBJ1-1,TRBV19,-,TGTGCCAGTAGTGGGAGGGATCAGGACACTGAAGCTTTCTTT,CASSGRDQDTEAFF
-,TRBJ2-1,TRBV7-3,-,TGTGCCAGCAGCTTAACGCAGGGAATGTACAATGAGCAGTTCTTC,CASSLTQGMYNEQFF
-,TRBJ2-3,TRBV10-3,TRBD2,TGTGCCGGTAGCGGGAGGGAGGAAGATACGCAGTATTTT,CAGSGREEDTQYF
-,TRBJ1-4,TRBV7-9,-,TGTGCCAGCAGTGAGGAGAGGAATGAAAAACTGTTTTTT,CASSEERNEKLFF
-,TRBJ1-1,TRBV7-9,-,TGTGCCAGCAGCTTAGTCAGGTCGAGACCCGAAGCTTTCTTT,CASSLVRSRPEAFF
-,TRBJ2-3,TRBV15,TRBD2,TGTGCCACCAGCAGGGGACTAGCGGGGGGGCTTAGCACAGATACGCAGTATTTT,CATSRGLAGGLSTDTQYF
-,TRBJ1-4,TRBV6-1,TRBD1,TGTGCCAGCAGTGGCGGGACAGGGATGGAAAAACTGTTTTTT,CASSGGTGMEKLFF
once,TRBJ1-2,TRBV30,TRBD1,TGTGCCTGGAGTCACAGGGGGCTCCTGGAAAACTATGGCTACACCTTC,CAWSHRGLLENYGYTF
-,TRBJ1-2,TRBV5-1,-,TGCGCCAGCAGCCCCGGACAGCCCAGGAGCTACACCTTC,CASSPGQPRSYTF
-,TRBJ2-2,TRBV29-1,TRBD2,TGCAGCGTTGCCACTAGCGGGTCAGGCACCGGGGAGCTGTTTTTT,CSVATSGSGTGELFF
-,TRBJ1-6,TRBV27,-,TGTGCCAGCAAGGCAGCGTTGGAGATCGGATCACCCCTCCACTTT,CASKAALEIGSPLHF
-,TRBJ1-2,TRBV2,-,TGTGCCAGCAGTGATCGGCAGGGTGGAAACTATGGCTACACCTTC,CASSDRQGGNYGYTF
-,TRBJ1-2,TRBV4-1,-,TGCGCCAGCAGCGAGCAAGGGGCAGCGCTTAACTATGGCTACACCTTC,CASSEQGAALNYGYTF
-,TRBJ2-5,TRBV6-5,TRBD2,TGTGCCAGCAGCAGGACTAGGGTTGAGCAAGAGACCCAGTACTTC,CASSRTRVEQETQYF
-,TRBJ2-7,TRBV28,-,TGTGCCAGCAGTTCAGGAGGCAACGAGCAGTACTTC,CASSSGGNEQYF
once,TRBJ1-3,TRBV20-1,-,TGCAGTGCTAGGGGGCTGGACACCATATATTTT,CSARGLDTIYF
once,TRBJ1-4,TRBV7-9,-,TGTGCCAGCAGCTTAGCGCAGTGGCAGTCGAATGAAAAACTGTTTTTT,CASSLAQWQSNEKLFF
-,TRBJ1-4,TRBV7-2,TRBD1,TGTGCCAGCAGCCCCCGACAGGGGGCGGATGAAAAACTGTTTTTT,CASSPRQGADEKLFF
-,TRBJ2-1,TRBV2,-,TGTGCCAGCAGTGAAAAGGACTATAGCTCCTACAATGAGCAGTTCTTC,CASSEKDYSSYNEQFF
few,TRBJ1-5,TRBV21-1,-,TGTGCCAGCAGCAACCGGACAGCTAACAATCAGCCCCAGCATTTT,CASSNRTANNQPQHF
-,TRBJ1-2,TRBV29-1,TRBD1,TGCAGCGTTGACGGTCAGGGACAGGGGGCGCGGGACTATGGCTACACCTTC,CSVDGQGQGARDYGYTF